A selection of T cell receptor beta chains follows, all from one sample in a study of early T cells in non-severe SARS-CoV-2 infection. TCRdb reprocessed the 5' RACE reads with MiXCR, giving one entry per CDR3 protein. The sample holds tens of thousands of distinct CDR3 sequences, roughly 13% seen once. What was sequenced was whole blood. Receptors originate from an adult who was a healthcare worker with PCR-confirmed SARS-CoV-2 infection or an uninfected control (not recorded which). Each CDR3 is given with its conserved first and last residue. D genes are given only for firm matches. The listing skips clone size in some rows; elsewhere it reads once, few, many or a size class.

size	V	J	D	DNA	CDR3
few	TRBV6-5	TRBJ1-2	TRBD1	TGTGCCAGCAGTTACTTGGGGACAGGGAGTGATGGCTACACCTTC	CASSYLGTGSDGYTF
many	TRBV3-1	TRBJ2-1	TRBD2	TGTGCCAGCAGCCAGATACTAGCGGGCAACGTACGTCACAATGAGCAGTTCTTC	CASSQILAGNVRHNEQFF
many	TRBV29-1	TRBJ2-7	TRBD2	TGCAGCGCCGATAGGGGACTAGGGGCATCCTACGAGCAGTACTTC	CSADRGLGASYEQYF
-	TRBV20-1	TRBJ1-4	TRBD1	TGCAGTGCTGGGACAGGGGGTATAGGAGAAAAACTGTTTTTT	CSAGTGGIGEKLFF
many	TRBV6-1	TRBJ2-7	-	TGTGCCAGCAGTGCTCGGACAGACTCCTACGAGCAGTACTTC	CASSARTDSYEQYF
few	TRBV7-9	TRBJ2-7	-	TGTGCCAGCAGCTTAGCGGGCGGGACATACTCCTACGAGCAGTACTTC	CASSLAGGTYSYEQYF
-	TRBV2	TRBJ1-2	-	TGTGCCAGCAGTGAATGGGGCGGGGTTAACTATGGCTACACCTTC	CASSEWGGVNYGYTF
many	TRBV7-9	TRBJ2-1	TRBD2	TGTGCCAGCAGCCCCCAGCGGGGGGGGACCGACAATGAGCAGTTCTTC	CASSPQRGGTDNEQFF
few	TRBV5-6	TRBJ2-3	-	TGTGCCAGCAGCTTGGGCCCCCGCCCTACAGATACGCAGTATTTT	CASSLGPRPTDTQYF
few	TRBV7-2	TRBJ2-3	-	TGTGCCAGCAGCTTAGCGGTAATAGGTAGCACAGATACGCAGTATTTT	CASSLAVIGSTDTQYF
-	TRBV11-2	TRBJ1-5	-	TGTGCCAGCAGCTTGTCGCAGGTATCGCCCCAGCATTTT	CASSLSQVSPQHF
-	TRBV2	TRBJ1-2	-	TGTGCCAGCAGCCGAGGGATGAACTATGGCTACACCTTC	CASSRGMNYGYTF
few	TRBV29-1	TRBJ2-1	TRBD1	TGCAGCGTTGCTCCGGCCGGACAGGGCTCCTACAATGAGCAGTTCTTC	CSVAPAGQGSYNEQFF
many	TRBV11-2	TRBJ1-2	-	TGTGCCAGCAGCTTGCAGGGACGCTATGGCTACACCTTC	CASSLQGRYGYTF
few	TRBV30	TRBJ2-3	TRBD1	TGTGCCTGGAATACCGGGACAGGGAGCGCAGATACGCAGTATTTT	CAWNTGTGSADTQYF
many	TRBV16	TRBJ1-5	-	TGTGCCAGCAGCCAATCGAAGGGGCTAAGCAATCAGCCCCAGCATTTT	CASSQSKGLSNQPQHF
many	TRBV6-5	TRBJ1-2	-	TGTGCCAGCTCCTTTACCCCCTCGGGACGGATTAACTATGGCTACACCTTC	CASSFTPSGRINYGYTF
-	TRBV6-5	TRBJ2-1	-	TGTGCCAGCACTCCCAGGGGCTCCTACAATGAGCAGTTCTTC	CASTPRGSYNEQFF
few	TRBV7-2	TRBJ2-7	TRBD2	TGTGCCAGCAGCCTAGCGGGGGGGAGCGAGCAGTACTTC	CASSLAGGSEQYF
many	TRBV11-2	TRBJ2-1	TRBD2	TGTGCCAGCAGCTTAGACATGACTAGCGGGAGGGCCAGCAATGAGCAGTTCTTC	CASSLDMTSGRASNEQFF
-	TRBV7-6	TRBJ2-1	TRBD1	TGTGCCAGCAGCCTGGGACAGGGCGGTTTAGGGGAGCAGTTCTTC	CASSLGQGGLGEQFF
few	TRBV11-2	TRBJ2-3	-	TGTGCCAGCAGCTTAGCGTGGGACCAAGGTTCCTATTTT	CASSLAWDQGSYF
few	TRBV7-9	TRBJ2-3	-	TGTGCCAGCAGCTTGCGGGTATTGGGGTCTGCCGATACGCAGTATTTT	CASSLRVLGSADTQYF
few	TRBV4-1	TRBJ1-2	-	TGCGCCAGCAGCCAAACTAGGGAAATTTGGGGCTATGGCTACACCTTC	CASSQTREIWGYGYTF
few	TRBV19	TRBJ2-2	TRBD2	TGTGCCAGTAGTATCGGTAGCGGGAGTGGGGAGCTGTTTTTT	CASSIGSGSGELFF
few	TRBV11-2	TRBJ2-1	TRBD1	TGTGCCAGCAGCTTATGGAGGGGACAGGGAAGCCATGAGCAGTTCTTC	CASSLWRGQGSHEQFF
few	TRBV7-9	TRBJ2-5	-	TGTGCCAGCAGCGAGGAACAAGAGACCCAGTACTTC	CASSEEQETQYF
many	TRBV5-1	TRBJ2-1	-	TGCGCCAGCAGCCCCCTACCTTGGGGTGGGGATACCAGAAATGAGCAGTTCTTC	CASSPLPWGGDTRNEQFF
-	TRBV29-1	TRBJ2-3	TRBD1	TGCAGCGTTGACGACAGGGCGGATACGCAGTATTTT	CSVDDRADTQYF
-	TRBV12-3/TRBV12-4	TRBJ1-5	-	TGTGCCAGCAGTTTCTGGAAGGAGGAGAATCAGCCCCAGCATTTT	CASSFWKEENQPQHF
few	TRBV20-1	TRBJ1-1	-	TGCAGTGCTACCACCGGGATGAACACTGAAGCTTTCTTT	CSATTGMNTEAFF
few	TRBV29-1	TRBJ2-7	TRBD2	TGCAGCGTTCTAGCGGGGTCCTACGAGCAGTACTTC	CSVLAGSYEQYF
many	TRBV3-1	TRBJ1-5	TRBD1	TGTGCCAGCAGCCAAGAAGGGGGCGGTCAGCCCCAGCATTTT	CASSQEGGGQPQHF
many	TRBV12-3/TRBV12-4	TRBJ2-1	TRBD2	TGTGCCAGCAGATACACTAGCGGGAATTCGAATGAGCAGTTCTTC	CASRYTSGNSNEQFF
many	TRBV2	TRBJ2-1	-	TGTGTCACAGCACGGGCAGGCTCCTACAATGAGCAGTTCTTC	CVTARAGSYNEQFF
many	TRBV6-6	TRBJ2-7	-	TGTGCCAGCAGTCCCCGACAGGGCGGGAGTTACGAGCAGTACTTC	CASSPRQGGSYEQYF
-	TRBV19	TRBJ2-3	TRBD1	TGTGCCAGTAGTGGACAGGGCTACACAGATACGCAGTATTTT	CASSGQGYTDTQYF
few	TRBV5-4	TRBJ2-1	TRBD1	TGTGCCAGCAGCTTGGCCCCTCAGACAGGGGGCCTCAATGAGCAGTTCTTC	CASSLAPQTGGLNEQFF
few	TRBV7-9	TRBJ2-7	TRBD1	TGTGCCAGCAGCAACCGGGACAGGTTATCCTACGAGCAGTACTTC	CASSNRDRLSYEQYF
many	TRBV6-1	TRBJ1-3	-	TGTGCCAGCAGTGAAGCTCCACAGGAATCTGGAAACACCATATATTTT	CASSEAPQESGNTIYF
-	TRBV2	TRBJ2-5	TRBD2	TGTGCCAGCAGGGGGACTAGCGCTACCTTAGGGACCCAGTACTTC	CASRGTSATLGTQYF
-	TRBV20-1	TRBJ1-6	TRBD1	TGCAGTGCTAGAGGCCTTGACAGGGGTACCTATAATTCACCCCTCCACTTT	CSARGLDRGTYNSPLHF
-	TRBV7-6	TRBJ2-5	-	TGTGCCAGCAGCCGCGCGGGAGAGGGGGAGACCCAGCACTTC	CASSRAGEGETQHF
-	TRBV30	TRBJ2-1	-	TGTGCCTGGACCTTGACCGGGACTTTAAATGAGCAGTTCTTC	CAWTLTGTLNEQFF
few	TRBV7-9	TRBJ2-3	TRBD2	TGTGCCAGCAGCCCCCCCGGGAGCGGGAGGCTAGATACGCAGTATTTT	CASSPPGSGRLDTQYF
few	TRBV7-6	TRBJ2-7	-	TGTGCCAGCAGCTTGAAGGAATCCCACGAGCAGTACTTC	CASSLKESHEQYF
-	TRBV29-1	TRBJ2-1	TRBD1	TGCAGCGGGCTGGGACAGGGGGCACGCTCATCATCAAATGAGCAGTTCTTC	CSGLGQGARSSSNEQFF
-	TRBV5-1	TRBJ2-5	-	TGCGCCAGCAGCTTGGATGTTTCGACAGGTCAAGAGACCCAGTACTTC	CASSLDVSTGQETQYF
-	TRBV29-1	TRBJ1-1	TRBD1	TGCAGCGTAAACAGGGGGTTGACTGAAGCTTTCTTT	CSVNRGLTEAFF
few	TRBV10-1	TRBJ2-1	TRBD2	TGCGCCAGCAGTAAACTAGCGGAAAGCAATGAGCAGTTCTTC	CASSKLAESNEQFF
-	TRBV21-1	TRBJ2-6	-	TGTGCCAGCAGCAAAAGTGGGACAGGGAATACTGGGGCCAACGTCCTGACTTTC	CASSKSGTGNTGANVLTF
-	TRBV11-3	TRBJ2-2	-	TGTGCCAGCAGCCTAACCGACCAGAACACCGGGGAGCTGTTTTTT	CASSLTDQNTGELFF
-	TRBV2	TRBJ1-4	TRBD1	TGTGCCAGCAGGGGGGATCTGGGACAGGGATTGGAAAAACTGTTTTTT	CASRGDLGQGLEKLFF
-	TRBV7-9	TRBJ1-2	-	TGTGCCAGCAGCTTAGCCCGGACAGCCTATGGCTACACCTTC	CASSLARTAYGYTF
few	TRBV5-1	TRBJ2-1	TRBD2	TGCGCCAGCAGCTCCGTAGGACTAGCAAGCTCCTACAATGAGCAGTTCTTC	CASSSVGLASSYNEQFF